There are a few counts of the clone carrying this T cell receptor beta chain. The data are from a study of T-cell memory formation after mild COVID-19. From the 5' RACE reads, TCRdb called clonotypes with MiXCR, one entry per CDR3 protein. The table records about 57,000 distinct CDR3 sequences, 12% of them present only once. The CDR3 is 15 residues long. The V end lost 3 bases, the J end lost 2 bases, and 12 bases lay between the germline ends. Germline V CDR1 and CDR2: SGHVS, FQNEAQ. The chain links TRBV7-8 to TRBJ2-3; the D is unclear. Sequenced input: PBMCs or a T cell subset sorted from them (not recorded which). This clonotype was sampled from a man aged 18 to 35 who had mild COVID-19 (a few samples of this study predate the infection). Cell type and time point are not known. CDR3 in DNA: TGTGCCAGCAGCTTGCTAGGCTACACCACAGATACGCAGTATTTT. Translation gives CASSLLGYTTDTQYF.